The 23 T cell receptor beta chains below were found in one sample sequenced in a study of PD-1 blockade in classical Hodgkin lymphoma. Every one of the patients relapsed after autologous stem cell transplantation (brentuximab vedotin exposure was variable). Assay used: immunoSEQ multiplex PCR; TCRdb lists only in-frame clones, some missing. The profile shows 89,000 or so clones, about nine tenths of them singletons. The sample in question was peripheral blood mononuclear cells (PBMCs), obtained before the second cycle of nivolumab. These receptors were obtained from a human donor with classical Hodgkin lymphoma.

This rearrangement joins TRBV19 to TRBJ2-7; D possibly corresponds to TRBD1 (6 bases). The CDR3 extends over 15 amino acids. Germline V gene data show CDR1 as LNHDA and CDR2 as SQIVND (reference sequence). Trimming pared 1 base from V and 3 bases from J, leaving 13 bases between. The CDR3: CASSIAQGPFYEQYF. Written as DNA, the CDR3 is TGTGCCAGTAGTATAGCACAGGGTCCCTTCTACGAGCAGTACTTC.

This rearrangement joins TRBV2 to TRBJ1-4; D not resolved. Germline values: CDR1 SNHLY, CDR2 FYNNEI. V was shortened by 5 bases and J by 0 bases, with 19 bases between the two germline ends. CDR3 length: 18 amino acids. CDR3 amino acids: CASSPRDVLPPTNEKLFF. The CDR3 DNA sequence: TGTGCCAGCAGTCCCCGGGATGTCTTGCCCCCAACTAATGAAAAACTGTTTTTT.

CDR3 loop: CASSRGGGPTYEQYF. Written as DNA, the CDR3 is TGCGCCAGCAGCAGAGGGGGAGGTCCGACCTACGAGCAGTACTTC. This rearrangement joins TRBV10-1 to TRBJ2-7; D may match TRBD1 or TRBD2 (6 bases each). Deletions cut 6 bases from V and 2 bases from J, with 17 bases between. The CDR3 spans 15 residues. Germline V gives CDR1 WNHNN, CDR2 SYGVQD (reference sequence).

This chain connects TRBV28 to TRBJ1-2; 9 bases are a match to TRBD1. J gave up 10 bases and V 4 bases, and 10 bases lay outside the gene matches. The CDR3 is 14 residues long. Germline CDR1 reads MDHEN; CDR2 reads SYDVKM. As DNA, the CDR3 is TGTGCCAGCAGTTATCCGGGACAGGGATTTGACTACACCTTC. Translating it yields CASSYPGQGFDYTF.

V gene TRBV27 combines with J gene TRBJ1-1, with 7 bases that match TRBD1. With 5 bases clipped from V and 0 bases from J, the junction kept 15 bases outside the gene matches. The CDR3 has 18 amino acids. Germline CDR1 MNHEY, CDR2 SMNVEV (reference sequence). Written as DNA, the CDR3 is TGTGCCAGCAGTCCCCCGGGGGCAGGGGGTGTAATGAACACTGAAGCTTTCTTT. This translates into CASSPPGAGGVMNTEAFF.

V usage is TRBV29-1 and J usage is TRBJ2-7; D might be TRBD2 (5 bases). This CDR3 has 13 residues. Germline V lookup: CDR1 SQVTM, CDR2 ANQGSEA. Trimming cost V 3 bases and J 7 bases, with 16 bases left between them. CDR3 nucleotides: TGCAGCGTTGACTGGGGAGCCCGGGATGAGCAGTACTTC. This translates into CSVDWGARDEQYF.

The genes are TRBV6-5 and TRBJ1-1; possible D gene TRBD1, 6 bases. The CDR3 totals 16 residues. Deletions cut 2 bases from V and 3 bases from J, with 16 bases between. Germline-derived CDR1 and CDR2 are MNHEY and SVGAGI. CDR3 protein: CASSYGWGLSDTEAFF. The CDR3 bases are TGTGCCAGCAGTTACGGCTGGGGGCTTAGTGACACTGAAGCTTTCTTT.

The chain joins TRBV5-5 to TRBJ2-5; 9 nucleotides line up with TRBD2. V was clipped by 6 bases and J by 5 bases; unmatched bases: 14. CDR3 size: 16 residues. The V gene's germline CDR1 is SGHKS and CDR2 YYEKEE (reference sequence). CDR3 loop: CASTPGSAGGVETQYF. In nucleotides, the CDR3 is TGTGCCAGCACCCCCGGCTCAGCGGGAGGCGTGGAGACCCAGTACTTC.

The J gene is TRBJ1-4, the V gene TRBV5-1; D possibly corresponds to TRBD1 (6 bases). With 5 bases removed from V and 6 bases from J, the gap between germline ends came to 14 bases. The CDR3 length is 14 residues. From germline, CDR1 is SGHRS and CDR2 YFSETQ. The CDR3 DNA reads as TGCGCCAGCAGGCGGCAGGGGAACGATGAAAAACTGTTTTTT. Its protein is CASRRQGNDEKLFF. Supplemented by reference TRBV5-1 and TRBJ1-4, the full variable domain reads KAGVTQTPRYLIKTRGQQVTLSCSPISGHRSVSWYQQTPGQGLQFLFEYFSETQRNKGNFPGRFSGRQFSNSRSEMNVSTLELGDSALYLCASRRQGNDEKLFFGSGTQLSVL.

V gene TRBV27 combines with J gene TRBJ2-7; 11 nucleotides align to TRBD2. With 3 bases clipped from V and 4 bases from J, the junction kept 2 bases outside the gene matches. Germline assignment: CDR1 MNHEY and CDR2 SMNVEV (reference sequence). This CDR3 region has 14 residues. CDR3 in amino acids: CASSFSGREYEQYF. CDR3 DNA sequence: TGTGCCAGCAGTTTTAGCGGGAGGGAGTACGAGCAGTACTTC.

The chain employs TRBV9 and TRBJ2-3; D unresolved. V was pared by 0 bases and J by 3 bases, with 8 bases between. The CDR3 has 14 residues. CDR1 and CDR2 (germline): SGDLS, YYNGEE. The CDR3 region is CASSVDSETDTQYF. In DNA, the CDR3 is TGTGCCAGCAGCGTAGACAGCGAGACAGATACGCAGTATTTT.

V usage is TRBV28 and J usage is TRBJ2-4; the D gene is possibly TRBD1 (6 bases). Trimming took off 2 bases at V and 8 bases at J, with 7 bases between the two ends. CDR3 length equals 12 residues. Germline-derived CDR1 and CDR2 are MDHEN and SYDVKM. The CDR3 DNA follows: TGTGCCAGCAGTTTAGCAGGGGACATTCAGTACTTC. Translated: CASSLAGDIQYF. Using reference TRBV28 and TRBJ2-4 for the parts outside the CDR3, the full variable domain is DVKVTQSSRYLVKRTGEKVFLECVQDMDHENMFWYRQDPGLGLRLIYFSYDVKMKEKGDIPEGYSVSREKKERFSLILESASTNQTSMYLCASSLAGDIQYFGAGTRLSVL.

The rearrangement links TRBV5-1 to TRBJ2-7; D unresolved. V was shortened by 2 bases and J by 4 bases, with 13 bases between the two germline ends. The CDR3 has 14 amino acids. The germline V gene encodes CDR1 SGHRS and CDR2 YFSETQ. The CDR3 is CASSFGVAQYEQYF. Here the CDR3 DNA reads TGCGCCAGCAGCTTTGGAGTGGCGCAATACGAGCAGTACTTC. Using reference TRBV5-1 and TRBJ2-7 for the parts outside the CDR3, the full variable domain is KAGVTQTPRYLIKTRGQQVTLSCSPISGHRSVSWYQQTPGQGLQFLFEYFSETQRNKGNFPGRFSGRQFSNSRSEMNVSTLELGDSALYLCASSFGVAQYEQYFGPGTRLTVT.

The chain links TRBV6-1 to TRBJ1-2; no clear D. The V gene's germline CDR1 is MNHNS and CDR2 SASEGT. This CDR3 comprises 16 residues. V was shortened by 3 bases and J by 0 bases, with 14 bases between the two germline ends. The CDR3 coding sequence is TGTGCCAGCAGTGAGTTTGTGACTATAGCTAACTATGGCTACACCTTC. Protein sequence: CASSEFVTIANYGYTF.

This rearrangement joins TRBV27 to TRBJ1-5, with 8 bases matching TRBD1. The V and J ends lost 5 bases and 6 bases, in that order; junction bases with no gene match: 18. The germline V gene encodes CDR1 MNHEY and CDR2 SMNVEV (reference sequence). The CDR3 consists of 18 residues. The CDR3 coding sequence is TGTGCCAGCAGTCCGTATAAGCTGACAGGGGAAGACGGTCAGCCCCAGCATTTT. Translating gives CASSPYKLTGEDGQPQHF.

The chain combines TRBV11-3 with TRBJ1-1; D not certain. The germline gives CDR1 SGHNT, CDR2 YENEEA. This CDR3 contains 18 residues. Deletions cut 0 bases from V and 0 bases from J, with 17 bases between. Written as DNA, the CDR3 is TGTGCCAGCAGCTTAGACTCGGGCCAGGCGGGTATGAACACTGAAGCTTTCTTT. Translating gives CASSLDSGQAGMNTEAFF. The whole variable domain, remainder taken from reference TRBV11-3 and TRBJ1-1, is EAGVVQSPRYKIIEKKQPVAFWCNPISGHNTLYWYLQNLGQGPELLIRYENEEAVDDSQLPKDRFSAERLKGVDSTLKIQPAELGDSAVYLCASSLDSGQAGMNTEAFFGQGTRLTVV.

The V call is TRBV7-9, the J call TRBJ2-7; D possibly uses TRBD1 or TRBD2 (5 bases each). The CDR3 totals 15 residues. Per germline, CDR1 SEHNR and CDR2 FQNEAQ (reference sequence). V was pared by 5 bases and J by 9 bases, with 23 bases between. CDR3 protein: CASSAAGTGLWWQYF. Written as DNA, the CDR3 is TGTGCCAGCAGCGCTGCCGGGACCGGCCTATGGTGGCAGTACTTC.

CDR3 in amino acids: CASSYGQNTEAFF. CDR3 DNA: TGTGCCAGCAGTTACGGACAGAACACTGAAGCTTTCTTT. The V and J genes are TRBV6-5 and TRBJ1-1; tentative D call: TRBD1 (5 bases). The CDR3 is 13 amino acids. CDR1 and CDR2 from the germline V gene are MNHEY and SVGAGI. V was shortened by 2 bases and J by 1 base, with 5 bases between the two germline ends.

The chain couples TRBV7-6 to TRBJ2-5; 7 positions agree with TRBD2. Germline values: CDR1 SGHVS, CDR2 FNYEAQ. The CDR3 covers 16 residues. The V segment lost 5 bases and the J segment 4 bases; nucleotides outside the gene matches: 13. The CDR3 DNA follows: TGTGCCAGCAGCGTTATAGGACTAGTGGACCGAGAGACCCAGTACTTC. Protein product: CASSVIGLVDRETQYF.

V gene TRBV4-1 combines with J gene TRBJ2-5, with D possibly being TRBD1 (6 bases). The CDR3 is made up of 16 amino acids. V was pared by 4 bases and J by 0 bases, with 15 bases between. In germline, CDR1 is MGHRA, CDR2 YSYEKL. The chain's CDR3 is CASSPTGVLYQETQYF. In DNA form, the CDR3 reads TGCGCCAGCAGCCCGACAGGAGTTTTGTACCAAGAGACCCAGTACTTC.

The V gene is TRBV29-1, the J gene TRBJ1-5; a possible D gene is TRBD1 (6 bases). Germline V gene data show CDR1 as SQVTM and CDR2 as ANQGSEA. The CDR3 runs 14 residues. Trimming pared 4 bases from V and 1 base from J, leaving 11 bases between. CDR3 in amino acids: CSVAVGASNQPQHF. The DNA for the CDR3 is TGCAGCGTTGCAGTGGGGGCCAGCAATCAGCCCCAGCATTTT.

This clone was counted a few times. The chain uses TRBV30 and TRBJ2-7; 11 positions match TRBD1. V was pared by 2 bases and J by 3 bases, with 3 bases of the junction left unmatched. CDR1 GTSNPN and CDR2 SVGIG come from the germline V gene (reference sequence). This CDR3 has 14 amino acids. The DNA of the CDR3 is TGTGCCTGGAGTATGGGGACAGGGGGCTACGAGCAGTACTTC. Its protein product is CAWSMGTGGYEQYF.

This clone has a single count. The chain has TRBV5-8 and TRBJ2-7, with D tentatively TRBD1 (6 bases). V was trimmed by 2 bases and J by 6 bases, leaving 18 bases between them. The CDR3 totals 15 residues. Germline V gene sequence: CDR1 SGHTS, CDR2 YDEGEE. The CDR3 protein is CASSFLLRGWGEQYF. The CDR3 DNA reads TGTGCCAGCAGCTTTCTCCTCAGGGGTTGGGGCGAGCAGTACTTC.